The next 23 T cell receptor beta chains were all read from a single sample in a study of blood T cell repertoires in COVID-19. TCRdb keeps only in-frame clones here, not all; method: immunoSEQ multiplex PCR. Of more than 300,000 clones in the sample, about 89% were seen once. The sample comprised peripheral blood. These receptors all come from a woman in her twenties or thirties with COVID-19, enrolled during active disease.

The chain carries TRBV5-1 and TRBJ2-1; 9 positions agree with TRBD2. The CDR3 runs to 16 residues. Germline CDR1 and CDR2: SGHRS and YFSETQ. V lost 0 bases, J lost 8 bases, and 9 bases stayed unmatched. CDR3 loop: CASSLVVAGENHEQFF. CDR3 in DNA: TGCGCCAGCAGCTTGGTGGTAGCGGGAGAAAATCATGAGCAGTTCTTC.

The V and J genes are TRBV5-4 and TRBJ2-2; perhaps TRBD1 as D (5 bases). Trimming left V 4 bases short and J 4 bases short, with 17 bases between. This CDR3 spans 16 amino acids. Germline loops: CDR1 SGHNT, CDR2 YYREEE (reference sequence). The CDR3, as DNA: TGTGCCAGCAGCAGTTTTTTGGTGACAGTCACCGGGGAGCTGTTTTTT. It yields the protein CASSSFLVTVTGELFF.

The V call is TRBV20-1, the J call TRBJ1-2; D is unresolved. Germline V gene lookup returns CDR1 DFQATT and CDR2 SNEGSKA (reference sequence). V was clipped by 3 bases and J by 4 bases, with 12 bases between them. The CDR3 covers 13 residues. The CDR3 loop is CSASWQNPYGYTF. Written as DNA, the CDR3 is TGCAGTGCTAGTTGGCAAAACCCCTATGGCTACACCTTC.

This chain connects TRBV4-1 to TRBJ2-3, with TRBD1 as a possible D gene (6 bases). This CDR3 contains 17 residues. CDR1 and CDR2 from the germline V gene are MGHRA and YSYEKL. Deletions cut 5 bases from V and 3 bases from J, with 21 bases between. CDR3 amino acids: CASSSNAGDRLTDTQYF. DNA of the CDR3: TGCGCCAGCAGCTCCAACGCCGGAGACAGGCTAACAGATACGCAGTATTTT.

The V and J genes are TRBV3-1 (or the pseudogene TRBV3-2) and TRBJ2-7; TRBD2 might be the D (5 bases). CDR1 LGHDT and CDR2 YNNKEL come from the germline V gene (reference sequence). The CDR3 length is 13 residues. V lost 1 base, J lost 7 bases, and 11 bases lay in between. DNA of the CDR3: TGTGCCAGCAGCCAAGCGGGAATGGATGAGCAGTACTTC. Its translation is CASSQAGMDEQYF.

V and J are TRBV28 and TRBJ1-4; 8 bases agree with TRBD1. Germline V gives CDR1 MDHEN, CDR2 SYDVKM. V trimming: 5 bases; J trimming: 9 bases; junction bases outside the gene matches: 11. This CDR3 comprises 15 residues. CDR3 DNA sequence: TGTGCCAGCAGTCCTAACCCCGGACAGGGTAAAAAACTGTTTTTT. It yields the protein CASSPNPGQGKKLFF.

This rearrangement joins TRBV4-3 to TRBJ2-7; the match to TRBD1 covers 7 bases. V lost 0 bases, J lost 3 bases, and 5 bases stayed unmatched. Germline assignment: CDR1 LGHNA and CDR2 YSLEER. This CDR3 spans 15 amino acids. CDR3 protein: CASSQDRDSLYEQYF. The CDR3, as DNA: TGCGCCAGCAGCCAAGACCGGGACAGCCTCTACGAGCAGTACTTC.

This clone was picked up one time. This sample includes further DNA sequences coding for the same CDR3. The genes are TRBV7-9 and TRBJ2-3; TRBD2 is a possible D gene (5 bases). Germline V lookup: CDR1 SEHNR, CDR2 FQNEAQ (reference sequence). Deletions cut 5 bases from V and 0 bases from J, with 6 bases between. This CDR3 spans 13 amino acids. Here the CDR3 reads CASSPGSTDTQYF. CDR3 coding DNA: TGTGCCAGCAGCCCGGGGAGCACAGATACGCAGTATTTT.

This clone came up a few times. The chain recombines TRBV4-2 with TRBJ1-5; TRBD1 is a possible D gene (6 bases). Germline V lookup: CDR1 LGHNA, CDR2 YNFKEQ. The CDR3 consists of 16 residues. V was clipped by 3 bases and J by 6 bases, with 18 bases between them. The chain's CDR3 is CASSHLGQGMVQPQHF. The DNA for the CDR3 is TGTGCCAGCAGCCACCTCGGGCAGGGGATGGTTCAGCCCCAGCATTTT.

V gene TRBV11-3 combines with J gene TRBJ2-1; 7 bases align to TRBD2. This CDR3 is built from 14 residues. Germline CDR1 is SGHNT and CDR2 is YENEEA. J gave up 7 bases and V 1 base, and 4 bases lay outside the gene matches. The CDR3 nucleotides are TGTGCCAGCAGCTTAGGAGGGACTACTAATGAGCAGTTCTTC. Translated, it gives CASSLGGTTNEQFF.

The chain carries TRBV7-2 and TRBJ2-7; a weak D match, TRBD2 (6 bases). V was shortened by 1 base and J by 0 bases, with 16 bases between the two germline ends. The CDR3 has 17 amino acids. Germline CDR1 is SGHTA and CDR2 is FQGNSA. As DNA, the CDR3 is TGTGCCAGCAGCTTAGGGTGGTGGGCGGGAAGCTCCTACGAGCAGTACTTC. Its translation: CASSLGWWAGSSYEQYF.

This sequence joins TRBV5-4 and TRBJ2-7, with D possibly being TRBD2 (6 bases). The length of the CDR3 is 14 residues. V gave up 4 bases and J gave up 4 bases, with 15 bases separating them. The germline gives CDR1 SGHNT, CDR2 YYREEE (reference sequence). CDR3 DNA: TGTGCCAGCAGCCCTGGAGGGAGAGAATACGAGCAGTACTTC. It is translated as CASSPGGREYEQYF.

The chain is built from TRBV7-9 and TRBJ1-1, with 7 bases aligning to TRBD1. V shed 4 bases, J shed 4 bases, and the junction held 15 bases outside the gene matches. The CDR3 spans 17 residues. Germline CDR1 is SEHNR and CDR2 is FQNEAQ (reference sequence). The CDR3: CASSSGTDAIFFTEAFF. For the CDR3, the DNA is TGTGCCAGCAGCTCCGGGACAGACGCTATCTTTTTCACTGAAGCTTTCTTT.

This clone was observed a few times. V is TRBV3-1 (or the pseudogene TRBV3-2) and J is TRBJ2-2, with TRBD2 matching 8 bases. Germline CDR1 LGHDT, CDR2 YNNKEL (reference sequence). The V gene end was trimmed by 4 bases and the J gene end by 7 bases; junction bases not matched to a gene: 8. The CDR3 loop spans 15 amino acids. In DNA form, the CDR3 reads TGTGCCAGCAGCCCCCCGGGACTAGTGGGCGGGGAGCTGTTTTTT. This translates into CASSPPGLVGGELFF.

The V gene is TRBV5-8, the J gene TRBJ2-7, with D hard to call. This CDR3 has 15 amino acids. Trimming took 2 bases from V and 0 from J, leaving 12 bases between them. The germline V gene has CDR1 SGHTS and CDR2 YDEGEE. The CDR3 DNA follows: TGTGCCAGCAGCTTCCGTGACTCGAGCTCCTACGAGCAGTACTTC. This encodes CASSFRDSSSYEQYF.

This chain joins TRBV5-6 and TRBJ1-5; D is unresolved. CDR1 is SGHDT and CDR2 is YYEEEE in the germline V gene. This CDR3 is built from 16 residues. V lost 2 bases and J 3 bases, leaving 15 bases between the germline ends. Here the CDR3 reads CASSFGWQASNQPQHF. The CDR3 region has the DNA TGTGCCAGCAGCTTTGGGTGGCAGGCCTCCAATCAGCCCCAGCATTTT. The full variable domain, rest sourced from reference TRBV5-6 and TRBJ1-5, is DAGVTQSPTHLIKTRGQQVTLRCSPKSGHDTVSWYQQALGQGPQFIFQYYEEEERQRGNFPDRFSGHQFPNYSSELNVNALLLGDSALYLCASSFGWQASNQPQHFGDGTRLSIL.

This clone is a singleton in its sample. The rearrangement links TRBV18 to TRBJ2-5; tentatively, D is TRBD2 (6 bases). Germline loops: CDR1 KGHSH, CDR2 LQKENI. Trimming stripped 5 bases from V and 2 bases from J, with 12 bases between. The CDR3 is 14 residues long. The CDR3 is CASSSGTLQETQYF. In DNA, the CDR3 is TGTGCCAGCTCATCAGGGACTTTACAAGAGACCCAGTACTTC.

This clone occurred a few times. The chain couples TRBV30 to TRBJ2-7, with D perhaps matching TRBD1 (5 bases). The CDR3 spans 14 residues. The germline gives CDR1 GTSNPN, CDR2 SVGIG (reference sequence). The V and J ends lost 3 bases and 5 bases respectively, with 17 bases between them. Written as DNA, the CDR3 is TGTGCCTGGAGCCCCCAGGGTATCGGGCACGAGCAGTACTTC. Protein: CAWSPQGIGHEQYF.

A note on this clone: Additional DNA sequences in this sample encode the identical CDR3. V and J are TRBV9 and TRBJ1-2; D is possibly TRBD1 (6 bases). Between the trimmed V and J ends, which lost 0 bases and 3 bases, there was a span of 6 bases. Germline loops: CDR1 SGDLS, CDR2 YYNGEE. The length of the CDR3 is 13 residues. The DNA for the CDR3 is TGTGCCAGCAGCGTAGGACAGGACTATGGCTACACCTTC. Protein: CASSVGQDYGYTF.

The gene calls are TRBV7-2 and TRBJ1-4; D call uncertain. The CDR3 runs to 14 residues. Germline V lookup: CDR1 SGHTA, CDR2 FQGNSA. V lost 2 bases to trimming and J lost 7 bases, with 11 bases between them. The CDR3, as DNA: TGTGCCAGCAGCTTAAACGGCGGCGGTGAAAAACTGTTTTTT. Amino acid sequence: CASSLNGGGEKLFF.

To note about this clone: Other DNA sequences in the sample encode the same CDR3. J is TRBJ2-3 and V is TRBV6-5, with D possibly being TRBD2 (6 bases). V shed 7 bases and J shed 5 bases, with 7 bases lying between them. Germline loops: CDR1 MNHEY, CDR2 SVGAGI. CDR3 length equals 11 residues. The CDR3 reads CASTGGDTQYF. CDR3 DNA sequence: TGTGCCAGCACCGGGGGAGATACGCAGTATTTT.

The chain carries TRBV27 and TRBJ1-1, with 7 bases identical to TRBD1. Germline CDR1 and CDR2: MNHEY and SMNVEV (reference sequence). Trimming cost V 3 bases and J 3 bases; bases outside gene matches: 7. The CDR3 runs to 15 residues. The CDR3 reads CASSFGAGGYTEAFF. The CDR3 region has the DNA TGTGCCAGCAGTTTTGGGGCAGGGGGTTACACTGAAGCTTTCTTT.

This rearrangement joins TRBV5-4 to TRBJ2-1; 11 bases are shared with TRBD2. Germline V gene data show CDR1 as SGHNT and CDR2 as YYREEE (reference sequence). V shed 4 bases, J shed 7 bases, and the junction held 10 bases outside the gene matches. This CDR3 has 16 amino acids. CDR3 sequence: CASSILTSGSGNEQFF. DNA of the CDR3: TGTGCCAGCAGCATACTTACTAGCGGGAGCGGAAATGAGCAGTTCTTC.